These T cell receptor beta chains were read from a single sample in a study of CXCR3-negative and CXCR3-positive naive CD8 T cells. Following a re-call of the 5' RACE reads, TCRdb has one entry per CDR3 protein and lacks DNA. Recorded here are some 140,000 distinct CDR3 sequences; the top ten clones represent less than 0.55%. Sample: naive CXCR3+ CD8+ T cells from blood. The source of these receptors is a human donor in good health. Some clones in this sample may be carry-over from other donors' samples. Both conserved end residues are part of each CDR3.

TRBV2	TRBJ2-5	CASMNRAQETQYF
TRBV12-3/TRBV12-4	TRBJ2-7	CASSSSWPGTNEQYF
TRBV28	TRBJ1-2	CASSLGTGTPYGYTF
TRBV7-8	TRBJ2-3	CASSLISYPGLAGVTDTQYF
TRBV7-6	TRBJ2-1	CASSLRPSGEDYNEQFF
TRBV11-2	TRBJ2-1	CASSIGTSGGFEQFF
TRBV2	TRBJ2-7	CASSEGSGANYEQYF
TRBV7-9	TRBJ2-1	CASSIVLMMTASSSYNEQFF
TRBV9	TRBJ2-1	CASSVGSTQDHNEQFF
TRBV5-1	TRBJ1-1	CASSLSQGATEAFF
TRBV20-1	TRBJ2-7	CSARSLAGAQSYEQYF
TRBV25-1	TRBJ2-1	CASSEYKGISEQFF
TRBV7-9	TRBJ2-1	CASSLLEGNEQFF
TRBV4-3	TRBJ2-1	CASSQDPGLADNEQFF
TRBV3-1	TRBJ1-1	CASSQENSPTEAFF
TRBV7-9	TRBJ2-7	CASSFGGGGLGEQYF
TRBV28	TRBJ1-5	CASSFLGPGEQPQHF
TRBV29-1	TRBJ1-1	CSVPVMNTEAFF
TRBV13	TRBJ2-7	CASSLVLAEDEQYF
TRBV20-1	TRBJ2-7	CSAKWTRNYEQYF
TRBV7-9	TRBJ2-1	CASSLAFLAGGSYNEQFF
TRBV15	TRBJ1-5	CATSRDPEGLSNQPQHF
TRBV6-5	TRBJ2-1	CASSYNSYNEQFF
TRBV6-1	TRBJ1-3	CASSERDSSGNTIYF
TRBV19	TRBJ2-1	CASTWGGGYNEQFF
TRBV20-1	TRBJ2-1	CSARDRGGPYNEQFF
TRBV12-3/TRBV12-4	TRBJ1-2	CASSTSEIRAYGYTF
TRBV10-3	TRBJ2-1	CAISNLKLTGGLAGEQFF
TRBV29-1	TRBJ1-2	CSVGGDRGWAYGYTF
TRBV5-5	TRBJ2-3	CASSTGLAGPTDTQYF
TRBV4-3	TRBJ2-1	CASSQDRGSSYNEQFF
TRBV7-9	TRBJ2-7	CASSPRDRAYEQYF
TRBV7-9	TRBJ1-6	CASSLAGVSYNSPLHF